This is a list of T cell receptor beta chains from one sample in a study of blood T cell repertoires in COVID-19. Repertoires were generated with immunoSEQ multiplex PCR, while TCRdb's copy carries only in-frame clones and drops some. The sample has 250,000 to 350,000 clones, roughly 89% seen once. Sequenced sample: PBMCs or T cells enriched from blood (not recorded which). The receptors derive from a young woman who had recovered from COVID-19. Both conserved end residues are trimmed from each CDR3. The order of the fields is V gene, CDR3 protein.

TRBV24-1 ATSDRSEANQPQH
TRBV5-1 ASSAGREGDREKLF
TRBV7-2 ASSLDLPSGNEKLF
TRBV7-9 ASSDKDRGKETQY
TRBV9 ASSVDPSGREWYEQF
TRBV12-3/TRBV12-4 ASSLLDNQPQH
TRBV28 ASLDSDSGNTIY
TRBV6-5 ASSTGQGAAYGYT
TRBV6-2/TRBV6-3 ASSYETGDYGYT
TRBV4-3 ASSQDSSTDTQY
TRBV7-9 ASSTGITEAF
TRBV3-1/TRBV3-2 ASSRSGRAGIDTQY
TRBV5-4 ASSPRDRVGYT
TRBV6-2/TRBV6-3 ASSQRQGATNEKLF
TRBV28 ASRPVQTITEAF
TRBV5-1 ASSLQTSGGPGELF
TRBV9 ASSVPRTGGGGNTIY
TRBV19 ASSPKSGTGHYGYT
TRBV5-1 ASSLVSGLYEQY
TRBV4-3 ASSQAPVGDRGEKLF
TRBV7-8 ASNLDSSGANVLT
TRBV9 ASSVATSTQYEQY
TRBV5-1 ASNTGVTETQY
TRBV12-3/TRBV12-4 ASRGGSAEAF
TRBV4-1 ASSGTGGAGVGYT
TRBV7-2 ASSLALLAGVANEQF
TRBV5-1 ASTSSSGSSPNYGYT
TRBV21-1 ASSKPGTSGTYNEQF
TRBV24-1 ATSGGKAYNEQF
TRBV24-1 ATSDSGGGNEKLF
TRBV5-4 ASSRDTYGYT
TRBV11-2 ASSLGGHEQY
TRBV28 ASSYYRTGRNTEAF
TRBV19 ASSPQGGDTQY
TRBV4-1 ASSQAGGARTEAF
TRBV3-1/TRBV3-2 ASSQEGDRGDTEAF
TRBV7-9 ASSHGQGETQY
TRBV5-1 ASTRNPGTSGGILIGDEQF
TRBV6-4 ASSDGRVNHEQF
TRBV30 AWSVSGQGAFR
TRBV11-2 ASAGPGLANYSDTQY
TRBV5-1 ASRDREAALDNEQF
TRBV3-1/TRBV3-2 ASSRDNSNNEKLF
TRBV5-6 ASSENYRGRYGYT
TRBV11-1 ASSQNSNEQF
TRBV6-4 ASSDRILQAPAQETQY
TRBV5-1 ASSFTGEGGYT
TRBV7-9 ASSLEISTNTEAF
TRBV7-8 ASSLGTAYNEQF
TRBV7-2 ASSPRVGYGYT
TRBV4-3 ASSQERGGPYSYYEQY
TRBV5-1 ASSPGLGATEAF
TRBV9 ASSVGREVAEQY
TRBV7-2 ASSFRGGRANTEAF
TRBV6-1 ASSEGRAWGAYEQY
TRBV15 ATSRYPPGTGKLSNQPQH
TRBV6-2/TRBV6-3 ASSSLLLRTNEKLF
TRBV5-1 ASSLQQGETQY
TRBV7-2 ASSANGGSYEQY